The 26 T cell receptor beta chains presented below share a single source sample, sequenced in a study of blood T cell repertoires in COVID-19. Profiled with immunoSEQ multiplex PCR; TCRdb holds only in-frame clones, not every one. The sample lists tens of thousands of clones, 88% occurring once. The sequenced material came from peripheral blood. All receptors derive from a woman of 80 years or more with active or convalescent COVID-19.

The genes are TRBV2 and TRBJ1-2; tentative D call: TRBD1 (5 bases). With 2 bases removed from V and 8 bases from J, the gap between germline ends came to 9 bases. The CDR3 sequence is 12 residues long. CDR1 and CDR2 from the germline V gene are SNHLY and FYNNEI. CDR3 residues: CASSEQGQGYTF. The CDR3 DNA reads as TGTGCCAGCAGTGAACAGGGTCAGGGCTACACCTTC.

In this sample, this clone turned up a few times. The genes are TRBV24-1 and TRBJ2-7; D gene uncertain. In germline, CDR1 is KGHDR, CDR2 SFDVKD. The CDR3 totals 14 residues. V was pared by 3 bases and J by 2 bases, with 10 bases between. The CDR3 nucleotides are TGTGCCACCAGTGATAGAGAAGAGCCCTACGAGCAGTACTTC. Protein product: CATSDREEPYEQYF.

The V and J genes are TRBV7-2 and TRBJ1-6; D gene ambiguous. The CDR3 is made up of 16 amino acids. The germline V and J ends were trimmed by 1 base and 8 bases, with 15 bases remaining between them. CDR1 is SGHTA, CDR2 FQGNSA, per germline. This CDR3 reads CASSLEWAGLYSPLHF. The CDR3, as DNA: TGTGCCAGCAGCTTAGAATGGGCAGGCCTCTATTCACCCCTCCACTTT.

A single count supports this clone. The V call is TRBV29-1, the J call TRBJ2-5; 8 nucleotides agree with TRBD2. CDR1 is SQVTM, CDR2 ANQGSEA, per germline. With 8 bases clipped from V and 5 bases from J, the junction kept 7 bases outside the gene matches. CDR3 length equals 12 residues. The CDR3 loop reads CSIIAGIETQYF. Written as DNA, the CDR3 is TGCAGCATTATAGCGGGGATTGAGACCCAGTACTTC.

This clone was recorded only once. The chain joins TRBV12-3 or TRBV12-4 to TRBJ1-1, with TRBD1 matching over 8 bases. This CDR3 has 12 amino acids. V trimming: 6 bases; J trimming: 6 bases; junction bases outside the gene matches: 3. This CDR3 reads CASSRTGSEAFF. CDR3 DNA sequence: TGTGCCAGCAGCAGGACAGGGTCTGAAGCTTTCTTT.

The rearrangement uses TRBV12-3 or TRBV12-4 and TRBJ1-6; TRBD1 agrees at 8 bases. The CDR3 covers 13 residues. After removal of 5 bases from V and 8 bases from J, the junction contained 2 bases not matched to a gene. Here the CDR3 reads CASSGQGHSPLHF. Written as DNA, the CDR3 is TGTGCCAGCAGTGGACAGGGTCATTCACCCCTCCACTTT.

This CDR3 reads CSASLGANVLTF. CDR3 DNA: TGCAGTGCTAGTCTGGGGGCCAACGTCCTGACTTTC. The chain combines TRBV20-1 with TRBJ2-6; D is unclear. The CDR3 is made up of 12 amino acids. The germline CDR1 and CDR2 sequences are DFQATT and SNEGSKA (reference sequence). Deletions cut 3 bases from V and 4 bases from J, with 4 bases between.

V is TRBV7-2 and J is TRBJ2-3; no clear D gene. The germline V and J ends were trimmed by 5 bases and 4 bases, with 4 bases remaining between them. From germline, CDR1 is SGHTA and CDR2 FQGNSA. The CDR3 covers 11 residues. This CDR3 is CASSPADTQYF. Here the CDR3 DNA reads TGTGCCAGCAGCCCCGCAGATACGCAGTATTTT.

This clone was observed a single time. The rearrangement links TRBV18 to TRBJ2-7; 9 bases map to TRBD1. Losses at the gene ends were 5 bases for V and 2 bases for J; bases not matched to a gene: 7. The CDR3 has 15 amino acids. The V gene's germline CDR1 is KGHSH and CDR2 LQKENI. The DNA for the CDR3 is TGTGCCAGCTCATCACAGGGGGCGCGGGCCTACGAGCAGTACTTC. Translated: CASSSQGARAYEQYF.

The V and J genes are TRBV4-2 and TRBJ1-4; TRBD1 matches 8 bases. The CDR3 length is 14 residues. The V and J ends lost 4 bases and 7 bases, in that order; junction bases with no gene match: 5. Germline-derived CDR1 and CDR2 are LGHNA and YNFKEQ. The CDR3 DNA reads TGTGCCAGCAGCCGGGGGACAGGTAGTGAAAAACTGTTTTTT. As protein: CASSRGTGSEKLFF.

This rearrangement joins TRBV18 to TRBJ1-1, with 9 positions matching TRBD1. The trim removed 6 bases at V and 1 base at J, leaving 6 bases unmatched. Germline CDR1 is KGHSH and CDR2 is LQKENI. The CDR3 contains 15 residues. The CDR3 bases are TGTGCCAGCTCCCGGGACAGGGTCCAGAACACTGAAGCTTTCTTT. This gives the protein CASSRDRVQNTEAFF.

The chain carries TRBV21-1 and TRBJ1-5; the table's D call, TRBD1, has no DNA check behind it. TRBV21-1 is noted as a pseudogene. The CDR3 consists of 18 residues. The CDR3 region has the DNA TGTGCCAGCAGCAAGATTCCTGACAGCCCAGTTAGCAATCAGCCCCAGCATTTT. It translates to CASSKIPDSPVSNQPQHF.

The chain uses TRBV5-1 and TRBJ1-4; D might be TRBD1 (6 bases). This CDR3 region has 15 residues. V lost 0 bases and J 8 bases, leaving 14 bases between the germline ends. Germline values: CDR1 SGHRS, CDR2 YFSETQ. In DNA form, the CDR3 reads TGCGCCAGCAGCTTGGTGGGCAGGGGCGAGGAAAAACTGTTTTTT. Protein: CASSLVGRGEEKLFF.

The chain links TRBV24-1 to TRBJ2-1; 9 positions agree with TRBD2. The CDR3 runs to 15 residues. The trim removed 1 base at V and 7 bases at J, leaving 4 bases unmatched. Germline V gene sequence: CDR1 KGHDR, CDR2 SFDVKD. CDR3 nucleotides: TGTGCCACCAGTGATTTATTAGCGGGAGTGAATGAGCAGTTCTTC. Its protein is CATSDLLAGVNEQFF.

The CDR3, as DNA: TGCAGTGCTAGTAGCGTGACAGGGGCTGTACTGGATGAAAAACTGTTTTTT. Translating gives CSASSVTGAVLDEKLFF. V gene TRBV20-1 combines with J gene TRBJ1-4; 8 bases match TRBD1. Germline V gene data show CDR1 as DFQATT and CDR2 as SNEGSKA (reference sequence). V lost 3 bases, J lost 6 bases, and 15 bases stayed unmatched. This CDR3 is built from 17 residues.

The chain links TRBV4-1 to TRBJ1-3; 7 bases are shared with TRBD1. With V trimmed by 1 base and J by 6 bases, 6 bases remained unmatched. The CDR3 is made up of 15 amino acids. Germline CDR1 reads MGHRA; CDR2 reads YSYEKL. CDR3 sequence: CASSQAEGGENTIYF. CDR3 nucleotides: TGCGCCAGCAGCCAAGCGGAAGGGGGCGAAAACACCATATATTTT.

V gene TRBV7-2 combines with J gene TRBJ1-5; D might be TRBD1 (6 bases). The CDR3 has 13 residues. V lost 6 bases, J lost 6 bases, and 12 bases lay in between. Germline V lookup: CDR1 SGHTA, CDR2 FQGNSA. The CDR3 DNA is TGTGCCAGCAGTTCCCGACAGGCTCAGCCCCAGCATTTT. This codes for CASSSRQAQPQHF.

The rearrangement joins TRBV2 to TRBJ1-1; D perhaps matches TRBD1 (6 bases). CDR1 and CDR2 from the germline V gene are SNHLY and FYNNEI. The CDR3 has 13 residues. Trimming shortened V by 4 bases and J by 1 base, and 7 bases separated the two germline ends. The CDR3 here is CASSATGNTEAFF. CDR3 DNA sequence: TGTGCCAGCAGTGCGACAGGGAACACTGAAGCTTTCTTT.

J is TRBJ2-7 and V is TRBV27; 9 nucleotides align to TRBD1. The V gene's germline CDR1 is MNHEY and CDR2 SMNVEV (reference sequence). The V segment lost 4 bases and the J segment 2 bases; nucleotides outside the gene matches: 3. This CDR3 is built from 14 residues. The CDR3 loop reads CASSWNRGPYEQYF. The CDR3 DNA reads TGTGCCAGCAGTTGGAACAGGGGGCCCTACGAGCAGTACTTC.

CDR3 in DNA: TGCAGTGCTAGCGGCACAGATACGCAGTATTTT. This translates into CSASGTDTQYF. V usage is TRBV20-1 and J usage is TRBJ2-3; no clear D gene. The CDR3 has 11 amino acids. From germline, CDR1 is DFQATT and CDR2 SNEGSKA (reference sequence). V was pared by 3 bases and J by 1 base, with 2 bases between.

This chain uses TRBV5-4 with TRBJ2-3; 10 positions agree with TRBD2. The CDR3 consists of 17 residues. Trimming cost V 4 bases and J 6 bases; bases outside gene matches: 14. CDR1 SGHNT and CDR2 YYREEE come from the germline V gene (reference sequence). DNA for the CDR3: TGTGCCAGCAGCCTCCCGGGACTAGCGACTCGACGGGATACGCAGTATTTT. This sequence encodes CASSLPGLATRRDTQYF.

This chain links TRBV7-6 with TRBJ1-2; no clear D gene. Germline loops: CDR1 SGHVS, CDR2 FNYEAQ. The CDR3 has 13 residues. The germline V and J ends were trimmed by 0 bases and 6 bases, with 8 bases remaining between them. CDR3 amino acids: CASSLASGNGYTF. The CDR3 DNA follows: TGTGCCAGCAGCTTAGCGTCCGGGAATGGCTACACCTTC. The entire variable domain, with the rest obtained from reference TRBV7-6 and TRBJ1-2, is as follows: GAGVSQSPRYKVTKRGQDVALRCDPISGHVSLYWYRQALGQGPEFLTYFNYEAQQDKSGLPNDRFSAERPEGSISTLTIQRTEQRDSAMYRCASSLASGNGYTFGSGTRLTVV.

V is TRBV7-2 and J is TRBJ2-3; 7 bases fit TRBD1. Germline V gene sequence: CDR1 SGHTA, CDR2 FQGNSA. V trimming: 5 bases; J trimming: 9 bases; junction bases outside the gene matches: 14. CDR3 size: 15 residues. CDR3 sequence: CASSTTGTVPGTQYF. CDR3 DNA: TGTGCCAGCAGCACAACTGGGACAGTCCCAGGGACGCAGTATTTT.

This clone was counted between two and nine times. The rearrangement links TRBV11-3 to TRBJ1-4; D remains unclear. The germline gives CDR1 SGHNT, CDR2 YENEEA. Trimming left V 7 bases short and J 6 bases short, with 21 bases between. CDR3 length equals 16 residues. CDR3 loop: CASTLSLSGRDEKLFF. The CDR3 bases are TGTGCCAGCACCCTAAGCTTATCTGGGAGGGATGAAAAACTGTTTTTT.

The chain recombines TRBV19 with TRBJ1-2, with 9 positions matching TRBD1. CDR1 and CDR2 from the germline V gene are LNHDA and SQIVND (reference sequence). The CDR3 covers 15 residues. The V segment lost 4 bases and the J segment 4 bases; nucleotides outside the gene matches: 7. The CDR3 region is CASSTRTGASYGYTF. The CDR3 DNA follows: TGTGCCAGTAGTACCCGGACAGGGGCGAGCTATGGCTACACCTTC.

The chain employs TRBV2 and TRBJ2-7; TRBD2 matches at 11 bases. CDR1 and CDR2 (germline): SNHLY, FYNNEI. V lost 7 bases and J lost 0; bases outside the gene matches: 11. CDR3 length: 17 amino acids. The CDR3 nucleotides read TGTGCCAGCACCCCTGGGACTAGCGGCTATCTCTCCTACGAGCAGTACTTC. Protein product: CASTPGTSGYLSYEQYF.